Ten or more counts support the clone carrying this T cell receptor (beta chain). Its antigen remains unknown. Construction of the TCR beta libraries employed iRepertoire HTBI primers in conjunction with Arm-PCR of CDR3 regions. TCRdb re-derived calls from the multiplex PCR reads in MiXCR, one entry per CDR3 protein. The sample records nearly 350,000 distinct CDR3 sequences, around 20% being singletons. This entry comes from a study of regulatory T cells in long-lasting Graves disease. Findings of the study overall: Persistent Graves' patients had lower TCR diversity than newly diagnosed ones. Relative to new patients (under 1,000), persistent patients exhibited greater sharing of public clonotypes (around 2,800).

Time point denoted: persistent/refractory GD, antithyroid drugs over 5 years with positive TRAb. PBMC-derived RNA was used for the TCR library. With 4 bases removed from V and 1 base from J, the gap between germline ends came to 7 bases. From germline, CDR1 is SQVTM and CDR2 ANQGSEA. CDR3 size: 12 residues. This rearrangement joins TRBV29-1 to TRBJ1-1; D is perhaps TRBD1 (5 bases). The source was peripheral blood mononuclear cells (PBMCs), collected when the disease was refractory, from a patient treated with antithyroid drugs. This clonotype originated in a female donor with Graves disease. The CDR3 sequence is CSVGQSNTEAFF. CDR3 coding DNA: TGCAGCGTTGGACAGTCGAACACTGAAGCTTTCTTT.